The 24 T cell receptor beta chains presented below share a single source sample, sequenced in a study of radiation and T cells in renal cell carcinoma. Time point noted: baseline pretreatment blood. Treatment meaning: 15 Gy SBRT to primary tumor, nephrectomy 4 weeks later. The protocol was immunoSEQ multiplex PCR, while the TCRdb copy is restricted to in-frame clones and leaves out a portion. The sample includes about 150,000 clones, less than 90% of them seen just once. The material sequenced was blood, taken from a patient whose treatment included radiotherapy and nephrectomy. The source of these receptors is a woman aged 65 to 85 with renal cell carcinoma.

V and J are TRBV7-8 and TRBJ1-1; D is possibly TRBD1 (6 bases). The CDR3 covers 15 residues. Trimming pared 0 bases from V and 5 bases from J, leaving 13 bases between. Germline V gene lookup returns CDR1 SGHVS and CDR2 FQNEAQ. Here the CDR3 reads CASSLAGAGDTEAFF. Written as DNA, the CDR3 is TGTGCCAGCAGCTTAGCGGGGGCAGGGGATACTGAAGCTTTCTTT.

The chain carries TRBV25-1 and TRBJ2-2, with D unresolved. CDR1 is MGHDK and CDR2 is SYGVNS in the germline V gene. V lost 2 bases to trimming and J lost 6 bases, with 7 bases between them. The length of the CDR3 is 13 residues. The CDR3 bases are TGTGCCAGCAGTGAAAGGGTGGCCGGGGAGCTGTTTTTT. Protein: CASSERVAGELFF.

The chain employs TRBV6-5 and TRBJ1-1; D is possibly TRBD1 (5 bases). V gave up 7 bases and J gave up 1 base, with 16 bases separating them. The CDR3 runs to 15 residues. CDR1 is MNHEY, CDR2 SVGAGI, per germline. CDR3 protein: CASTPSGRTNTEAFF. The CDR3, as DNA: TGTGCCAGCACCCCCTCGGGGCGGACGAACACTGAAGCTTTCTTT.

V usage is TRBV27 and J usage is TRBJ2-1; D is unresolved. Germline CDR1 MNHEY, CDR2 SMNVEV (reference sequence). V dropped 4 bases and J dropped 6 bases, with 13 bases sitting between them. The length of the CDR3 is 14 residues. CDR3 sequence (DNA): TGTGCCAGCAGTTGGCAGGAGAAGAGCAATGAGCAGTTCTTC. Its protein product is CASSWQEKSNEQFF.

The chain carries TRBV2 and TRBJ2-7, with TRBD1 identical over 7 bases. The CDR3 is made up of 12 amino acids. Germline-derived CDR1 and CDR2 are SNHLY and FYNNEI. Trimming cost V 9 bases and J 0 bases; bases outside gene matches: 2. CDR3 nucleotides: TGTGCCAGGGGACAGAGCTCCTACGAGCAGTACTTC. Amino acid sequence: CARGQSSYEQYF.

The rearrangement links TRBV6-1 to TRBJ1-3; D not certain. V was pared by 2 bases and J by 0 bases, with 5 bases between. Germline CDR1 and CDR2: MNHNS and SASEGT. The CDR3 runs 14 residues. CDR3 bases: TGTGCCAGCAGTGAATACCCCTCTGGAAACACCATATATTTT. This sequence encodes CASSEYPSGNTIYF.

The V and J genes are TRBV13 and TRBJ2-1; D is possibly TRBD1 (6 bases). Trimming cost V 1 base and J 6 bases, with 10 bases left between them. The CDR3 runs 14 residues. CDR1 and CDR2 (germline): PRHDT, FYEKMQ (reference sequence). For the CDR3, the DNA is TGTGCCAGCAGCTTAGTTGGGACATCCAATGAGCAGTTCTTC. It specifies CASSLVGTSNEQFF.

The genes are TRBV29-1 and TRBJ2-7; TRBD1 matches at 7 bases. Per the germline V gene, CDR1 is SQVTM and CDR2 is ANQGSEA. After removal of 4 bases from V and 5 bases from J, the junction contained 8 bases not matched to a gene. CDR3 length: 13 residues. DNA of the CDR3: TGCAGCGTTGTCGACAGGGACGGGAACGAGCAGTACTTC. It is translated as CSVVDRDGNEQYF.

The chain combines TRBV25-1 with TRBJ1-6; no definite D call. Trimming shortened V by 0 bases and J by 9 bases, and 12 bases separated the two germline ends. CDR1 and CDR2 (germline): MGHDK, SYGVNS. The CDR3 is 15 residues long. The DNA for the CDR3 is TGTGCCAGCAGTGAATATTCTGGGCTTGGTTCACCCCTCCACTTT. It translates to CASSEYSGLGSPLHF.

The gene calls are TRBV7-2 and TRBJ2-7, with 7 bases identical to TRBD1. The J segment lost 3 bases and the V segment lost 5 bases, leaving 16 bases of the junction unmatched. CDR3 length: 17 amino acids. Per germline, CDR1 SGHTA and CDR2 FQGNSA. CDR3 in amino acids: CASSPRRPGGRDYEQYF. CDR3 coding DNA: TGTGCCAGCAGCCCCCGGAGGCCAGGGGGTAGGGACTACGAGCAGTACTTC.

This rearrangement joins TRBV5-4 to TRBJ1-6; D is unclear. V dropped 4 bases and J dropped 5 bases, with 10 bases sitting between them. The CDR3 runs to 14 residues. From germline, CDR1 is SGHNT and CDR2 YYREEE (reference sequence). CDR3 nucleotides: TGTGCCAGCAGCCTATGGACTAATAATTCACCCCTCCACTTT. This gives the protein CASSLWTNNSPLHF.

The CDR3 DNA reads TGTGCCAGCAGCTTAGACAAAAATCAGCCCCAGCATTTT. Protein sequence: CASSLDKNQPQHF. V gene TRBV7-9 combines with J gene TRBJ1-5, with D uncertain. Germline lookup yields CDR1 SEHNR and CDR2 FQNEAQ (reference sequence). CDR3 length equals 13 residues. Trimming stripped 1 base from V and 4 bases from J, with 5 bases between.

The chain recombines TRBV11-2 with TRBJ2-3, with D perhaps matching TRBD2 (6 bases). V lost 5 bases and J 10 bases, leaving 19 bases between the germline ends. Germline V lookup: CDR1 SGHAT, CDR2 FQNNGV. CDR3 length equals 14 residues. CDR3 bases: TGTGCCAGCAGCCTCCGAGGCGTCGGGGAGGCGCAGTATTTT. It yields the protein CASSLRGVGEAQYF.

This clone has only one observation. The gene calls are TRBV5-1 and TRBJ2-3; TRBD1 agrees at 9 bases. This CDR3 is built from 15 residues. Germline V gene lookup returns CDR1 SGHRS and CDR2 YFSETQ. The V gene end was trimmed by 3 bases and the J gene end by 4 bases; junction bases not matched to a gene: 6. The CDR3 nucleotides are TGCGCCAGCAGCTCGGACAGGGGTGGAGCAGATACGCAGTATTTT. Translation: CASSSDRGGADTQYF. Supplemented by reference TRBV5-1 and TRBJ2-3, the full variable domain reads KAGVTQTPRYLIKTRGQQVTLSCSPISGHRSVSWYQQTPGQGLQFLFEYFSETQRNKGNFPGRFSGRQFSNSRSEMNVSTLELGDSALYLCASSSDRGGADTQYFGPGTRLTVL.

The V and J genes are TRBV7-2 and TRBJ1-4; TRBD1 agrees at 7 bases. Germline loops: CDR1 SGHTA, CDR2 FQGNSA. The CDR3 has 15 amino acids. Trimming cost V 5 bases and J 8 bases; bases outside gene matches: 11. The CDR3 is CASSPRARGGEKLFF. The DNA for the CDR3 is TGTGCCAGCAGCCCCCGGGCCAGGGGGGGGGAAAAACTGTTTTTT. Complete variable domain (other parts from reference TRBV7-2 and TRBJ1-4): GAGVSQSPSNKVTEKGKDVELRCDPISGHTALYWYRQSLGQGLEFLIYFQGNSAPDKSGLPSDRFSAERTGGSVSTLTIQRTQQEDSAVYLCASSPRARGGEKLFFGSGTQLSVL.

The chain has TRBV15 and TRBJ2-3; no definite D call. V was cut by 5 bases and J by 0 bases, with 3 bases left in between. Germline V gene lookup returns CDR1 LNHNV and CDR2 YYDKDF (reference sequence). There are 12 residues in the CDR3. CDR3: CATSGSTDTQYF. CDR3 nucleotides: TGTGCCACCAGCGGTAGCACAGATACGCAGTATTTT.

The rearrangement joins TRBV5-1 to TRBJ2-1; 12 nucleotides line up with TRBD1. Losses at the gene ends were 7 bases for V and 4 bases for J; bases not matched to a gene: 9. Looked up from germline, CDR1 is SGHRS and CDR2 is YFSETQ. The CDR3 sequence is 16 residues long. CDR3 protein: CASGLRDRGQYNEQFF. The CDR3, as DNA: TGCGCCAGCGGGCTTAGGGACAGGGGGCAATACAATGAGCAGTTCTTC.

The chain employs TRBV7-2 and TRBJ1-6, with D perhaps TRBD1 (6 bases). Germline CDR1 is SGHTA and CDR2 is FQGNSA. Trimming took 5 bases from V and 10 from J, leaving 18 bases between them. This CDR3 is 15 amino acids long. The CDR3 DNA follows: TGTGCCAGCAGCCCCGGAGGACAGATCGGGTCACCCCTCCACTTT. It specifies CASSPGGQIGSPLHF. The whole variable domain, remainder taken from reference TRBV7-2 and TRBJ1-6, is GAGVSQSPSNKVTEKGKDVELRCDPISGHTALYWYRQSLGQGLEFLIYFQGNSAPDKSGLPSDRFSAERTGGSVSTLTIQRTQQEDSAVYLCASSPGGQIGSPLHFGNGTRLTVT.

This chain uses TRBV7-2 with TRBJ2-5, with D perhaps matching TRBD1 (6 bases). Trimming cost V 1 base and J 4 bases, with 10 bases left between them. Germline V gene lookup returns CDR1 SGHTA and CDR2 FQGNSA. CDR3 length equals 14 residues. The CDR3 DNA reads TGTGCCAGCAGCTTAGGGGGGACAACAGAGACCCAGTACTTC. Amino acid sequence: CASSLGGTTETQYF. Full variable domain (missing parts from reference TRBV7-2 and TRBJ2-5): GAGVSQSPSNKVTEKGKDVELRCDPISGHTALYWYRQSLGQGLEFLIYFQGNSAPDKSGLPSDRFSAERTGGSVSTLTIQRTQQEDSAVYLCASSLGGTTETQYFGPGTRLLVL.

This clone appeared a single time. This chain joins TRBV11-3 and TRBJ2-7; a weak D match, TRBD2 (7 bases). CDR1 and CDR2 (germline): SGHNT, YENEEA. The CDR3 is made up of 15 amino acids. V shed 1 base and J shed 5 bases, with 15 bases lying between them. CDR3 in amino acids: CASSLGGGPWDEQYF. As DNA, the CDR3 is TGTGCCAGCAGCTTAGGCGGGGGCCCTTGGGACGAGCAGTACTTC.

This chain links TRBV6-1 with TRBJ2-5; the match to TRBD1 covers 8 bases. This CDR3 is built from 15 residues. V dropped 4 bases and J dropped 4; count of bases not matched to a gene: 8. CDR1 is MNHNS and CDR2 is SASEGT in the germline V gene. The DNA for the CDR3 is TGTGCCAGCAGTGGTAACACAGGGGGTGTAGAGACCCAGTACTTC. It codes for CASSGNTGGVETQYF.

This chain connects TRBV19 to TRBJ2-2, with TRBD2 as a possible D gene (5 bases). The CDR3 totals 15 residues. V was cut by 2 bases and J by 0 bases, with 7 bases left in between. CDR1 is LNHDA and CDR2 is SQIVND in the germline V gene (reference sequence). DNA for the CDR3: TGTGCCAGTAGTATATCGGGGACGAACACCGGGGAGCTGTTTTTT. Encoded protein: CASSISGTNTGELFF.

The chain combines TRBV7-6 with TRBJ1-2, with D possibly TRBD1 on 6 matching bases. Germline lookup yields CDR1 SGHVS and CDR2 FNYEAQ. This CDR3 is 14 amino acids long. Trimming took off 0 bases at V and 4 bases at J, with 9 bases between the two ends. CDR3 nucleotides: TGTGCCAGCAGCTTAGCCAAAGGGGGCTATGGCTACACCTTC. It codes for CASSLAKGGYGYTF.

This chain joins TRBV20-1 and TRBJ2-1, with D possibly being TRBD2 (7 bases). Germline assignment: CDR1 DFQATT and CDR2 SNEGSKA (reference sequence). The CDR3 consists of 11 residues. V dropped 5 bases and J dropped 8 bases, with 10 bases sitting between them. The CDR3 loop is CSAGRGDEQFF. CDR3 DNA sequence: TGCAGTGCTGGGAGGGGGGATGAGCAGTTCTTC.